These 7 T cell receptor beta chains originate from one sample sequenced in a study of neoadjuvant anti-PD-1 for oral cavity cancer. This table comes from immunoSEQ multiplex PCR, and its TCRdb copy is limited to in-frame clones, with some not included. The profile shows about 23,000 clones, 27% of them singletons. The time point denotes: after neoadjuvant nivolumab, at surgical resection. Sequencing used tumor tissue, obtained after nivolumab (anti-PD-1) treatment. The receptors come from a person between 35 and 79 years old with oral cavity squamous cell carcinoma.

This clone has more than one count but fewer than ten. CDR3: CASSPPLGRAYSEQYF. The DNA for the CDR3 is TGTGCCAGCAGCCCCCCGTTGGGGAGGGCATATAGTGAGCAGTACTTC. The chain recombines TRBV7-2 with TRBJ2-7; TRBD2 aligns across 7 bases. The junction had 17 bases not matched to a gene; V was cut back by 5 bases and J by 7 bases. Germline CDR1 is SGHTA and CDR2 is FQGNSA. CDR3 size: 16 residues.

The chain is built from TRBV7-9 and TRBJ2-7; 9 nucleotides align to TRBD1. The CDR3 length is 15 residues. V lost 5 bases and J lost 1; bases outside the gene matches: 6. CDR1 is SEHNR, CDR2 FQNEAQ, per germline (reference sequence). The CDR3 sequence is CASSTRTGVSYEQYF. Written as DNA, the CDR3 is TGTGCCAGCAGCACCCGGACAGGGGTGTCCTACGAGCAGTACTTC.

This clone was counted only a few times. The rearrangement joins TRBV4-1 to TRBJ2-5, with D maybe TRBD2 (6 bases). The V and J ends lost 4 bases and 2 bases respectively, with 14 bases between them. The CDR3 has 15 residues. Looked up from germline, CDR1 is MGHRA and CDR2 is YSYEKL. The CDR3: CASSRSTGVQETQYF. DNA for the CDR3: TGCGCCAGCAGCCGCAGCACGGGGGTACAAGAGACCCAGTACTTC.

There are a few counts of this clone. J is TRBJ2-1 and V is TRBV29-1; TRBD2 aligns across 8 bases. Per the germline V gene, CDR1 is SQVTM and CDR2 is ANQGSEA. With V trimmed by 7 bases and J by 15 bases, 8 bases remained unmatched. The CDR3 is 10 amino acids. DNA of the CDR3: TGCAGCGCCAGTAGCGGGGTGTCGTTCTTC. This gives the protein CSASSGVSFF.

V usage is TRBV6-5 and J usage is TRBJ1-4; D gene unclear. In germline, CDR1 is MNHEY, CDR2 SVGAGI. The CDR3 sequence is 13 residues long. V lost 9 bases to trimming and J lost 7 bases, with 15 bases between them. In nucleotides, the CDR3 is TGTGCCAGTAATAAGGCAGGCCTTGAAAAACTGTTTTTT. Translated, it gives CASNKAGLEKLFF.

V gene TRBV7-3 combines with J gene TRBJ2-1; no clear D. The CDR3 has 13 residues. Germline V gene sequence: CDR1 SGHTA, CDR2 FQGTGA. Trimming stripped 2 bases from V and 9 bases from J, with 11 bases between. CDR3 sequence reads: CASSLGVLGEQFF. CDR3 DNA: TGTGCCAGCAGCTTAGGTGTGCTGGGTGAGCAGTTCTTC.

CDR3 coding DNA: TGCGCCAGCAGCCTAAAGGCGGTAATACCCTACAATGAGCAGTTCTTC. Translated: CASSLKAVIPYNEQFF. The gene calls are TRBV4-1 and TRBJ2-1, with unresolved D. The CDR3 is 16 amino acids. Germline V gene sequence: CDR1 MGHRA, CDR2 YSYEKL. V lost 4 bases, J lost 2 bases, and 15 bases lay in between.